This TCR beta chain originates from a study of shared clonotypes between healthy human individuals (dated by TCRdb to 2018 to 2021). As for the study more broadly: The cohort included a few men and a couple of women between 18 and 49 years of age. For each donor, CD4 naive and CD4 memory were each given three plates, CD8 naive was given two plates, and CD8 memory was given one plate. To estimate repertoire size and how much clonotype sharing occurs between individuals, the study deeply sequenced the blood TCR repertoires of five healthy adults. Different laboratories and diverse techniques were used to prepare libraries and sequence TCR repertoires, to increase sequencing depth and limit assay-specific biases. Between about 0.85 and 8.9 billion PBMCs per donor were obtained by leukapheresis.

Worth noting for this clone: Which antigen it targets is not known. Base quality data are lacking; no much larger clone is found one base away.

Using the deep immunoSEQ assay, TCR CDR3 regions were amplified from genomic DNA by multiplex PCR. Extracted genomic DNA from each cell subset was spread evenly across all wells of several immunoSEQ 96-well plates, with each plate serving as a replicate. Each replicate PCR for sorted subsets received around 200 ng genomic DNA, equal to tens of thousands of T cell genomes. The purified libraries were quantified using a Qubit 3.0 fluorometer, sized with a Bioanalyzer 2100, and then quantified again using the KAPA Library Quantification kit. Every immunoSEQ 96-well plate was sequenced on a dedicated single-read 150-cycle Illumina NextSeq 550 flow cell. In the original analysis: Because only junctional sequences without quality scores were contained in the immunoSEQ output, filtering matching that applied to full-length reads could not be performed. To assign V/J genes and CDR3, sequences were annotated using PyIR, a Python wrapper for IgBLAST v1.9, with IMGT germline references. Reads were filtered out if the reads had weak V/J assignments (E-value above 1e-6), no CDR3, stop codons, out-of-frame junctions, or ambiguous translated residues. V3J clonotypes were defined as sequences sharing the same inferred V gene, J gene, and CDR3 amino acid sequence. Percentage overlap between repertoires was computed as shared unique clonotypes divided by the size of the smaller repertoire. Three approaches were used to assess repertoire richness: RTK rarefaction, the Chao1 estimator, and Recon v2.1 estimates of unobserved clonotypes. Generation probabilities were computed with OLGA for all TCRbeta clonotypes obtained by the gDNA method from several donors. TCRdb holds this immuneACCESS table with in-frame rearrangements only. Some clones are missing; in checked studies, unresolved V genes explain under half, and the rest has no known cause. That table gives V, J and clone size, and the DNA gave D and trimming. The sample contains fewer than 1 million clones, 90% to 98% of them found a single time. Jointly, the top ten make up roughly 0.23% of the sample.

Relative to germline, V is missing 2 bases and J is missing 6 bases, with 4 bases of the junction outside any gene match. From cysteine to phenylalanine, the CDR3 is 14 amino acids long. CDR3 DNA is the only sequence kept; it has 42 bases, read in frame from the first base. Reading the germline V gene gives CDR1 SGDLS and CDR2 YYNGEE. The investigation overall reported the following: Naive subsets generally had larger estimated clonotype richness than memory subsets did. Sampling was limited to blood, and TCR repertoires in tissue likely differ from TCR repertoires in blood. Pairwise subsampling led to the expectation that sequencing depth would affect the degree of clonotype sharing among donors. Even with the large sequencing depth, rarefaction of the sorted-subset datasets indicated that sequencing was incomplete. Sharing across four donors was observed for roughly 5% of naive CD4, about 3.2% of naive CD8, over 2% of memory CD4, and roughly 0.4% of memory CD8 clonotypes. Because the study included a small number of donors, the genetic and exposure-history diversity represented was limited. Higher generation probabilities were observed for clonotypes shared by all four sorted-subset donors than for non-shared clonotypes.

For the CD8 naive samples, CD45RO-negative cells were positively selected for CCR7, yielding a CD45RA+CCR7+ population from which TemRA cells were excluded. The donors were healthy, HIV-negative adults with no recently reported acute infections or vaccinations. Every donor was a Caucasian adult residing in Nashville, Tennessee, USA. Blood was collected by leukapheresis, and PBMCs were isolated by Ficoll-Histopaque density gradient centrifugation and then cryopreserved in liquid nitrogen vapor phase. Analytical flow cytometry was used to check the purity and quantity of every magnetically sorted T cell population. From each sorted fraction, genomic DNA was isolated and quantified by UV absorbance on a Nanodrop 2000c.

Material: naive CD8+ T cells sorted from blood. The cell subset or site label on this specimen signifies: CD45RA+CCR7+. The chain uses TRBV9 and TRBJ2-1; 8 of the junction bases match TRBD2. This receptor was identified in a man aged 30-40 years in good health. The DNA reads TGTGCCAGCAGCGTCTCGACTAGCGTCAATGAGCAGTTCTTC. Translated, it reads CASSVSTSVNEQFF.